These 21 T cell receptor beta chains came from one sample sequenced in a study of human CD8 memory T cell subsets. UMI-labeled 5' RACE generated the TCR beta libraries. Reprocessing the 5' RACE reads, TCRdb reports a single entry for every CDR3 protein and omits DNA. This sample carries 8,500 to 10,000 distinct CDR3 sequences, with less than 25% going to the ten biggest clones. The material sequenced was CD8+ T cells from PBMCs. These receptors originate from a human donor in good health.

Measured by frequency, this clonotype is large. V is TRBV7-3 and J is TRBJ2-7; with no DNA, the TCRdb D assignment of TRBD2 cannot be verified. This CDR3 region has 14 residues. Germline V CDR1 and CDR2: SGHTA, FQGTGA. The CDR3 loop is CASSLLSGPYEQYF.

The chain has TRBV27 and TRBJ2-2. This CDR3 contains 12 residues. Germline CDR1 MNHEY, CDR2 SMNVEV (reference sequence). The CDR3 loop reads CASRTFTGELFF.

Its frequency marks this clonotype as medium-sized. The J gene is TRBJ1-2, the V gene TRBV2; TCRdb designates TRBD1, a call that cannot be tested without DNA. CDR1 SNHLY and CDR2 FYNNEI come from the germline V gene. The CDR3 covers 15 residues. CDR3 residues: CASSEETGGRYGYTF.

The V and J genes are TRBV28 and TRBJ1-5; the TCRdb call, TRBD1, lacks DNA for checking. The V gene's germline CDR1 is MDHEN and CDR2 SYDVKM. This CDR3 is built from 14 residues. The chain's CDR3 is CASSSDREGQPQHF. The variable domain in full, completed from reference TRBV28 and TRBJ1-5, reads DVKVTQSSRYLVKRTGEKVFLECVQDMDHENMFWYRQDPGLGLRLIYFSYDVKMKEKGDIPEGYSVSREKKERFSLILESASTNQTSMYLCASSSDREGQPQHFGDGTRLSIL.

This clonotype shows up as medium-sized by frequency. The chain combines TRBV29-1 with TRBJ1-1. Germline V gives CDR1 SQVTM, CDR2 ANQGSEA. CDR3 length: 13 residues. This CDR3 reads CSVQAAENTEAFF.

The chain has TRBV6-4 and TRBJ2-1; the TRBD2 assignment by TCRdb is unverifiable without DNA. In germline, CDR1 is MRHNA, CDR2 SNTAGT. The CDR3 covers 14 residues. The CDR3 sequence is CASSGGPDYNEQFF.

The rearrangement joins TRBV24-1 to TRBJ2-3; TCRdb picks TRBD1, but there is no DNA to check that call. CDR1 is KGHDR and CDR2 is SFDVKD in the germline V gene. The CDR3 has 14 amino acids. The CDR3 here is CATSDPGIEDTQYF.

This clonotype shows up as medium-sized by frequency. V is TRBV29-1 and J is TRBJ1-2. Germline V lookup: CDR1 SQVTM, CDR2 ANQGSEA. The CDR3 runs 14 residues. The CDR3: CSVEEGVLNYGYTF. The complete variable domain, with remaining parts taken from reference TRBV29-1 and TRBJ1-2, reads SAVISQKPSRDICQRGTSLTIQCQVDSQVTMMFWYRQQPGQSLTLIATANQGSEATYESGFVIDKFPISRPNLTFSTLTVSNMSPEDSSIYLCSVEEGVLNYGYTFGSGTRLTVV.

This rearrangement joins TRBV28 to TRBJ1-1; TCRdb picks TRBD1, but there is no DNA to check that call. CDR3 size: 14 residues. Germline V CDR1 and CDR2: MDHEN, SYDVKM. The CDR3 loop is CASSLTRGRTEAFF. Full variable domain (outside the CDR3, taken from reference TRBV28 and TRBJ1-1): DVKVTQSSRYLVKRTGEKVFLECVQDMDHENMFWYRQDPGLGLRLIYFSYDVKMKEKGDIPEGYSVSREKKERFSLILESASTNQTSMYLCASSLTRGRTEAFFGQGTRLTVV.

This chain's CDR3 is CASSVSGTNEQFF. The chain links TRBV6-4 to TRBJ2-1. The CDR3 is made up of 13 amino acids. CDR1 and CDR2 from the germline V gene are MRHNA and SNTAGT.

Its frequency marks this clonotype as medium-sized. CDR3 in amino acids: CASSKQGNGYTF. The rearrangement links TRBV7-9 to TRBJ1-2; the TCRdb call, TRBD1, lacks DNA for checking. Germline values: CDR1 SEHNR, CDR2 FQNEAQ (reference sequence). The CDR3 has 12 amino acids.

The rearrangement links TRBV11-2 to TRBJ2-7; the D gene TCRdb calls, TRBD2, cannot be checked with no DNA. There are 15 residues in the CDR3. Germline values: CDR1 SGHAT, CDR2 FQNNGV. The CDR3 reads CASSPGTSSAYEQYF.

The V gene is TRBV7-2, the J gene TRBJ2-7; TCRdb indicates TRBD1, and absent DNA this call remains unverified. The CDR3 extends over 12 amino acids. Per germline, CDR1 SGHTA and CDR2 FQGNSA. The CDR3 reads CASGGDSYEQYF.

This chain links TRBV7-8 with TRBJ2-2; TCRdb gives TRBD2 as the D gene, but with no DNA this cannot be confirmed. Looked up from germline, CDR1 is SGHVS and CDR2 is FQNEAQ. CDR3 length: 15 residues. CDR3 sequence reads: CASIRGLGRTGELFF.

This chain connects TRBV7-9 to TRBJ2-3; TCRdb's D call of TRBD1 is untestable without DNA. Germline CDR1 is SEHNR and CDR2 is FQNEAQ (reference sequence). The CDR3 is 16 amino acids. The CDR3 here is CASSLGQGGSTDTQYF.

The chain has TRBV12-3 or TRBV12-4 and TRBJ2-7; the TCRdb D gene call, TRBD1, has no DNA to confirm it. The CDR3 is 14 residues long. CDR3 region: CASSLSGGSDEQYF.

The chain is built from TRBV14 and TRBJ2-1; TCRdb picks TRBD2, but there is no DNA to check that call. The CDR3 spans 14 residues. Germline V CDR1 and CDR2: SGHDN, FVKESK. This CDR3 reads CASSQDPLYNEQFF.

V is TRBV7-8 and J is TRBJ2-3; lacking DNA, the TRBD1 call made by TCRdb goes unchecked. Germline lookup yields CDR1 SGHVS and CDR2 FQNEAQ. The CDR3 consists of 16 residues. The CDR3 reads CASSLPGGRSTDTQYF. The full variable domain, in which reference TRBV7-8 and TRBJ2-3 provide the parts outside the CDR3, is GAGVSQSPRYKVAKRGQDVALRCDPISGHVSLFWYQQALGQGPEFLTYFQNEAQLDKSGLPSDRFFAERPEGSVSTLKIQRTQQEDSAVYLCASSLPGGRSTDTQYFGPGTRLTVL.

The chain recombines TRBV9 with TRBJ2-1; TCRdb outputs TRBD2, but without DNA this stays unchecked. The CDR3 is made up of 17 amino acids. Germline assignment: CDR1 SGDLS and CDR2 YYNGEE. This CDR3 reads CASSVVGGLEVDNEQFF.

CDR3 sequence: CASSPWTDYNEQFF. The genes are TRBV27 and TRBJ2-1; TCRdb lists TRBD1, though no DNA is available to test this call. Germline lookup yields CDR1 MNHEY and CDR2 SMNVEV (reference sequence). The CDR3 loop spans 14 amino acids.

The chain carries TRBV7-9 and TRBJ2-5. The CDR3 spans 11 residues. The germline CDR1 and CDR2 sequences are SEHNR and FQNEAQ (reference sequence). The CDR3 loop is CASKGQETQYF.